The 30 T cell receptor beta chains below all came from one sample that was sequenced in a study of control samples from healthy donors and cancer patients. Only in-frame clones appear in the TCRdb table, and some are missing; sequencing was by immunoSEQ multiplex PCR. The sample gives under 55,000 clones, 80% of which show up once; over 9.5% is in the top ten. Sequencing input: blood. The receptor source for this set is a man aged 65-85 years in good health.

J is TRBJ2-2 and V is TRBV7-9; D not resolved. The V and J ends lost 2 bases and 3 bases respectively, with 4 bases between them. Looked up from germline, CDR1 is SEHNR and CDR2 is FQNEAQ (reference sequence). The CDR3 contains 13 residues. CDR3 DNA sequence: TGTGCCAGCAGCTTAAGTCACACCGGGGAGCTGTTTTTT. Its translation is CASSLSHTGELFF. The complete variable domain, with remaining parts taken from reference TRBV7-9 and TRBJ2-2, reads DTGVSQNPRHKITKRGQNVTFRCDPISEHNRLYWYRQTLGQGPEFLTYFQNEAQLEKSRLLSDRFSAERPKGSFSTLEIQRTEQGDSAMYLCASSLSHTGELFFGEGSRLTVL.

This chain joins TRBV3-1 (or the pseudogene TRBV3-2) and TRBJ2-2; D might be TRBD1 or TRBD2, each matching 6 bases. The V and J ends lost 1 base and 6 bases respectively, with 18 bases between them. CDR1 is LGHDT and CDR2 is YNNKEL in the germline V gene (reference sequence). The CDR3 consists of 17 residues. Here the CDR3 reads CASSQGGGQGGSGELFF. CDR3 DNA: TGTGCCAGCAGCCAAGGAGGGGGGCAGGGCGGATCCGGGGAGCTGTTTTTT.

This chain connects TRBV10-2 to TRBJ1-3; TRBD1 agrees at 8 bases. Germline V gives CDR1 WSHSY, CDR2 SAAADI. Trimming removed 5 bases from V and 3 bases from J; junction bases left unmatched: 3. The CDR3 is made up of 14 amino acids. The CDR3 DNA reads as TGCGCCAGCAGTAGGGGACAGGATGGAAACACCATATATTTT. Translation: CASSRGQDGNTIYF.

The V and J genes are TRBV5-1 and TRBJ1-5; possible D gene TRBD1, 6 bases. Germline V CDR1 and CDR2: SGHRS, YFSETQ. V was pared by 4 bases and J by 2 bases, with 13 bases between. The CDR3 contains 15 residues. CDR3 DNA sequence: TGCGCCAGCAGCCAGGGGACGGACGGCAATCAGCCCCAGCATTTT. Translated, it gives CASSQGTDGNQPQHF.

This clone is a singleton in its sample. The chain combines TRBV28 with TRBJ1-1; D is ambiguous. Germline CDR1 and CDR2: MDHEN and SYDVKM. The CDR3 is 14 amino acids. Trimming removed 3 bases from V and 2 bases from J, with 10 bases in between. In DNA, the CDR3 is TGTGCCAGCAGTTTTGGGCCACTCAACACTGAAGCTTTCTTT. Encoded protein: CASSFGPLNTEAFF.

The chain combines TRBV18 with TRBJ1-2, with a possible D match to TRBD1 (6 bases). This CDR3 contains 13 residues. Germline V lookup: CDR1 KGHSH, CDR2 LQKENI. V lost 5 bases and J lost 3, with 10 bases in between. The CDR3, as DNA: TGTGCCAGCTCAGGACAGCGTGACTATGGCTACACCTTC. Its protein product is CASSGQRDYGYTF.

This clone has just one count. This rearrangement joins TRBV5-1 to TRBJ2-7, with D perhaps matching TRBD2 (6 bases). The CDR3 is made up of 15 amino acids. V lost 4 bases, J lost 0 bases, and 14 bases lay in between. Germline lookup yields CDR1 SGHRS and CDR2 YFSETQ. Here the CDR3 reads CASSTQGGSSYEQYF. In DNA, the CDR3 is TGCGCCAGCAGCACCCAGGGAGGAAGCTCCTACGAGCAGTACTTC.

The genes are TRBV28 and TRBJ2-6; D uncertain. Trimming took 2 bases from V and 12 from J, leaving 11 bases between them. Germline V gene lookup returns CDR1 MDHEN and CDR2 SYDVKM. The CDR3 runs 13 residues. CDR3 nucleotides: TGTGCCAGCAGTTTAGCCTCCCTCCCCGTCCTGACTTTC. Its translation: CASSLASLPVLTF.

The genes are TRBV5-1 and TRBJ1-3, with unresolved D. Trimming pared 1 base from V and 0 bases from J, leaving 8 bases between. CDR1 and CDR2 (germline): SGHRS, YFSETQ. The CDR3 contains 15 residues. CDR3 region: CASSLYGDSGNTIYF. The DNA for the CDR3 is TGCGCCAGCAGCTTGTATGGAGACTCTGGAAACACCATATATTTT.

The V and J genes are TRBV6-1 and TRBJ2-2; D possibly corresponds to TRBD2 (5 bases). Germline V gives CDR1 MNHNS, CDR2 SASEGT. This CDR3 region has 14 residues. V lost 2 bases and J 4 bases, leaving 8 bases between the germline ends. CDR3 loop: CASSELAFTGELFF. CDR3 in DNA: TGTGCCAGCAGTGAACTAGCCTTCACCGGGGAGCTGTTTTTT.

The rearrangement uses TRBV5-6 and TRBJ1-5; TRBD1 matches 7 bases. This CDR3 spans 18 amino acids. The J segment lost 0 bases and the V segment lost 3 bases, leaving 12 bases of the junction unmatched. From germline, CDR1 is SGHDT and CDR2 YYEEEE. This CDR3 is CASSSFDRALDSNQPQHF. CDR3 coding DNA: TGTGCCAGCAGCTCCTTTGACAGGGCCCTCGATAGCAATCAGCCCCAGCATTTT.

This clone was found a few times. The V and J genes are TRBV6-6 and TRBJ2-7; 10 nucleotides match TRBD1. With V trimmed by 5 bases and J by 6 bases, 7 bases remained unmatched. CDR1 is MNHNY, CDR2 SVGAGI, per germline (reference sequence). This CDR3 is 14 amino acids long. For the CDR3, the DNA is TGTGCCAGCAGTGTCACCGGGACAGGGGTCGAGCAGTACTTC. The encoded protein is CASSVTGTGVEQYF.

The rearrangement uses TRBV5-6 and TRBJ2-7, with TRBD2 as a possible D gene (5 bases). This CDR3 region has 13 residues. Germline CDR1 reads SGHDT; CDR2 reads YYEEEE. V was clipped by 3 bases and J by 3 bases, with 10 bases between them. CDR3 sequence (DNA): TGTGCCAGCAGCTCCTCTACTAGCTACGAGCAGTACTTC. This codes for CASSSSTSYEQYF.

CDR3 DNA sequence: TGTGCCAGCGTCCGAGAGAACACTGAAGCTTTCTTT. Protein sequence: CASVRENTEAFF. The chain links TRBV28 to TRBJ1-1; D is unclear. This CDR3 spans 12 amino acids. V shed 8 bases and J shed 1 base, with 8 bases lying between them. Germline CDR1 and CDR2: MDHEN and SYDVKM.

The chain combines TRBV30 with TRBJ1-3; D is uncertain. V was shortened by 5 bases and J by 2 bases, with 13 bases between the two germline ends. CDR1 and CDR2 from the germline V gene are GTSNPN and SVGIG (reference sequence). The CDR3 has 14 residues. The CDR3 reads CAWDEGFPGNTIYF. The CDR3 nucleotides read TGTGCCTGGGACGAGGGATTTCCTGGAAACACCATATATTTT.

This chain links TRBV4-2 with TRBJ1-6; D is uncertain. V lost 0 bases to trimming and J lost 9 bases, with 9 bases between them. The CDR3 is 14 amino acids. Germline CDR1 reads LGHNA; CDR2 reads YNFKEQ. CDR3 bases: TGTGCCAGCAGCCAAGATCCGGAAGGTTCACCCCTCCACTTT. Its translation: CASSQDPEGSPLHF.

The J gene is TRBJ1-1, the V gene TRBV5-1; TRBD1 matches at 10 bases. CDR3 length: 13 residues. Germline CDR1 reads SGHRS; CDR2 reads YFSETQ. After removal of 4 bases from V and 10 bases from J, the junction contained 7 bases not matched to a gene. CDR3 coding DNA: TGCGCCAGCAGCGGCGGGACAGGGGACGGAGCTTTCTTT. Amino acid sequence: CASSGGTGDGAFF.

This chain uses TRBV28 with TRBJ2-3; D unclear. The V end was cut by 6 bases, the J end by 2 bases, with 9 bases between. Germline CDR1 reads MDHEN; CDR2 reads SYDVKM. This CDR3 comprises 13 residues. The CDR3 DNA reads TGTGCCAGCAGGCAGTTCACCACAGATACGCAGTATTTT. It encodes CASRQFTTDTQYF.

The chain employs TRBV19 and TRBJ2-7; the match to TRBD1 covers 7 bases. V dropped 7 bases and J dropped 2; count of bases not matched to a gene: 8. The CDR3 is 14 residues long. Germline lookup yields CDR1 LNHDA and CDR2 SQIVND (reference sequence). This CDR3 is CASNPRQGPYEQYF. Written as DNA, the CDR3 is TGTGCCAGTAACCCCCGACAGGGCCCCTACGAGCAGTACTTC.

The sample holds a few counts of this clone. The genes are TRBV7-3 and TRBJ1-2; 7 nucleotides line up with TRBD1. From germline, CDR1 is SGHTA and CDR2 FQGTGA. Unmatched junction bases numbered 10, after V lost 3 bases and J lost 6 bases. The length of the CDR3 is 15 residues. This CDR3 is CASSLTGQVSDGYTF. The CDR3 DNA reads as TGTGCCAGCAGCTTGACCGGACAGGTCAGCGATGGCTACACCTTC. The entire variable domain, with the rest obtained from reference TRBV7-3 and TRBJ1-2, is as follows: GAGVSQTPSNKVTEKGKYVELRCDPISGHTALYWYRQSLGQGPEFLIYFQGTGAADDSGLPNDRFFAVRPEGSVSTLKIQRTERGDSAVYLCASSLTGQVSDGYTFGSGTRLTVV.

The CDR3 is CASTSGGGWQETQYF. CDR3 DNA sequence: TGCGCCAGCACCTCGGGAGGGGGATGGCAAGAGACCCAGTACTTC. The J gene is TRBJ2-5, the V gene TRBV5-1, with 8 bases that match TRBD2. Germline lookup yields CDR1 SGHRS and CDR2 YFSETQ. The ends lost 6 bases at V and 2 bases at J; junction bases unmatched: 9. The CDR3 spans 15 residues.

This clone was counted a few times. This rearrangement joins TRBV30 to TRBJ2-5; either TRBD1 or TRBD2 may supply D (5 bases each). The ends were cut back, 3 bases at V and 5 bases at J, with 13 bases in the middle. The CDR3 has 13 residues. Germline CDR1 GTSNPN, CDR2 SVGIG (reference sequence). Written as DNA, the CDR3 is TGTGCCTGGAGCGGGACGGGTGGGGAGACCCAGTACTTC. Residues: CAWSGTGGETQYF.

The chain links TRBV5-5 to TRBJ2-1; TRBD2 aligns across 12 bases. The CDR3 contains 16 residues. Trimming removed 5 bases from V and 2 bases from J; junction bases left unmatched: 5. Germline V CDR1 and CDR2: SGHKS, YYEKEE (reference sequence). DNA of the CDR3: TGTGCCAGCAGATCTAGCGGGGGGGCCACCTACAATGAGCAGTTCTTC. The encoded protein is CASRSSGGATYNEQFF.

This rearrangement joins TRBV5-1 to TRBJ2-7, with 9 bases aligning to TRBD2. Losses at the gene ends were 4 bases for V and 3 bases for J; bases not matched to a gene: 5. The germline gives CDR1 SGHRS, CDR2 YFSETQ. This CDR3 region has 14 residues. CDR3 amino acids: CASSPGTSFYEQYF. CDR3 sequence (DNA): TGCGCCAGCAGCCCCGGGACTAGCTTCTACGAGCAGTACTTC.

The chain joins TRBV3-1 (or the pseudogene TRBV3-2) to TRBJ1-6; D might be TRBD1 (5 bases). This CDR3 has 15 amino acids. Germline values: CDR1 LGHDT, CDR2 YNNKEL (reference sequence). Trimming removed 0 bases at V and 6 bases at J, with 9 bases between. In DNA, the CDR3 is TGTGCCAGCAGCCAAGACGGGCAGGGTAATTCACCCCTCCACTTT. This codes for CASSQDGQGNSPLHF.

This clone was detected many times. The chain has TRBV5-6 and TRBJ2-5; TRBD2 agrees at 9 bases. The CDR3 consists of 14 residues. Germline assignment: CDR1 SGHDT and CDR2 YYEEEE. The ends lost 2 bases at V and 9 bases at J; junction bases unmatched: 8. In DNA form, the CDR3 reads TGTGCCAGCAGCTTTTTAGCGGGGGTATCGGCCCAGTACTTC. As protein: CASSFLAGVSAQYF.

The chain is built from TRBV5-4 and TRBJ1-6; possible D gene TRBD1, 6 bases. The germline V gene encodes CDR1 SGHNT and CDR2 YYREEE (reference sequence). The V end lost 0 bases, the J end lost 8 bases, and 9 bases lay between the germline ends. CDR3 length equals 14 residues. This CDR3 is CASSLDRAYSPLHF. In DNA, the CDR3 is TGTGCCAGCAGCTTGGACAGGGCCTATTCACCCCTCCACTTT.

The gene calls are TRBV4-2 and TRBJ1-5, with unresolved D. CDR3 size: 15 residues. The V end was cut by 4 bases, the J end by 0 bases, with 10 bases between. Germline assignment: CDR1 LGHNA and CDR2 YNFKEQ. The CDR3 loop reads CASSRDWDSNQPQHF. DNA for the CDR3: TGTGCCAGCAGCCGGGATTGGGATAGCAATCAGCCCCAGCATTTT.

The CDR3 DNA reads TGTGCCAGCAGCGTAGGGGCAGGGGGTATGAACACTGAAGCTTTCTTT. Encoded protein: CASSVGAGGMNTEAFF. This chain uses TRBV9 with TRBJ1-1; 7 bases are a match to TRBD1. With V trimmed by 0 bases and J by 0 bases, 5 bases remained unmatched. The CDR3 extends over 16 amino acids. Germline V CDR1 and CDR2: SGDLS, YYNGEE.

The chain is built from TRBV5-5 and TRBJ2-3; D remains ambiguous. The CDR3 length is 15 residues. V was trimmed by 4 bases and J by 1 base, leaving 13 bases between them. Germline V gene lookup returns CDR1 SGHKS and CDR2 YYEKEE (reference sequence). CDR3 nucleotide sequence: TGTGCCAGCAGCCACGACTCCGGGCGCACAGATACGCAGTATTTT. It is translated as CASSHDSGRTDTQYF.